A selection of T cell receptor beta chains follows, all from one sample in a study of blood T cell repertoires in COVID-19. The data were produced by immunoSEQ multiplex PCR, yet TCRdb's version contains in-frame clones alone and is incomplete. Seen here are some 190,000 clones, under 85% observed once, and the top ten hold around 6.9%. Sequenced input: peripheral blood. All receptors come from a man older than 75 with COVID-19, enrolled during active disease. Both conserved end residues are part of each CDR3. A D gene is named only where the DNA matches it firmly. Clone size is not always given. Where it is, it says once, few, many or a class for expanded clones.

CDR3 length	V gene	D gene	clone size	J gene	CDR3 DNA	CDR3 protein
15	TRBV6-5	TRBD1	.	TRBJ1-3	TGTGCCAGCAGTTACTCGGACAGGGGCGGAAACACCATATATTTT	CASSYSDRGGNTIYF
16	TRBV18	.	.	TRBJ2-5	TGTGCCAGCTCACCACTTAAACAGGCCGGCCAAGAGACCCAGTACTTC	CASSPLKQAGQETQYF
13	TRBV5-1	.	.	TRBJ1-2	TGCGCCAGCAGCTTCCGACAGGCGGATGGCTACACCTTC	CASSFRQADGYTF
16	TRBV24-1	TRBD1	.	TRBJ1-5	TGTGCCACCAGTGACACGACAGGGGGCACGAATCAGCCCCAGCATTTT	CATSDTTGGTNQPQHF
17	TRBV19	.	.	TRBJ1-2	TGTGCCAGTAGGCAATCTACGGGTCTTCCGCTCGATTATGGCTACACCTTC	CASRQSTGLPLDYGYTF
15	TRBV2	TRBD2	many	TRBJ2-5	TGTGCCAGCAGTCTTAGCGGGGGGCCGGAAGAGACCCAGTACTTC	CASSLSGGPEETQYF
15	TRBV2	TRBD1	.	TRBJ2-7	TGTGCCAGCAGCGCAAGGGGACAGTCAACACAGGAGCAGTACTTC	CASSARGQSTQEQYF
13	TRBV2	TRBD1	.	TRBJ1-5	TGTGCCAGCAGTCTACAGGGGCGTCAGCCCCAGCATTTT	CASSLQGRQPQHF
13	TRBV6-5	TRBD2	.	TRBJ2-7	TGTGCCAGCAAGCGGGAATACTCCTACGAGCAGTACTTC	CASKREYSYEQYF
16	TRBV5-6	.	.	TRBJ1-6	TGTGCCAGCAGCTCCTACGTGGGCTGGGGGGGTTCACCCCTCCACTTT	CASSSYVGWGGSPLHF
14	TRBV7-3	TRBD1	.	TRBJ1-1	TGTGCCAGCAGCCCTGGGACAGGTCGTACTGAAGCTTTCTTT	CASSPGTGRTEAFF
15	TRBV7-9	.	.	TRBJ2-3	TGTGCCAGCAGCTCAAGGGGGGGGGCTGAAGATACGCAGTATTTT	CASSSRGGAEDTQYF
15	TRBV29-1	TRBD1	.	TRBJ2-5	TGCAGCGTCCTGAGGTGGGGACAGGGCATCGGGGCCCAGTACTTC	CSVLRWGQGIGAQYF
17	TRBV10-3	TRBD2	.	TRBJ2-7	TGTGCCATCAGTGATCGGGTCCGAGCGGGGGGGCTTGGCGAGCAGTACTTC	CAISDRVRAGGLGEQYF
15	TRBV19	.	.	TRBJ1-3	TGTGCCAGTAATCCCACCTACTTCTCTGGAAACACCATATATTTT	CASNPTYFSGNTIYF
16	TRBV4-2	TRBD1	.	TRBJ1-2	TGTGCCAGCAGCCAAGTCGGGGGACAGGCGATCTATGGCTACACCTTC	CASSQVGGQAIYGYTF
16	TRBV6-2/TRBV6-3	TRBD1	.	TRBJ1-6	TGTGCCAGCAGCCCTGGGGACAGGACTAATAATTCACCCCTCCACTTT	CASSPGDRTNNSPLHF
16	TRBV20-1	.	.	TRBJ2-3	TGCAGTGCTAGTGTCGACTCGGGTATCATCCCAGATACGCAGTATTTT	CSASVDSGIIPDTQYF
16	TRBV9	TRBD1	.	TRBJ1-3	TGTGCCAGCAGCGTCCAGGACAGGGCTACTGGAAACACCATATATTTT	CASSVQDRATGNTIYF
14	TRBV19	TRBD1	.	TRBJ2-2	TGTGCCAGTAGTATGGGACAGGGGTATGGGGAGCTGTTTTTT	CASSMGQGYGELFF
14	TRBV7-2	.	.	TRBJ1-2	TGTGCCAGCAGCCTCTCCGGTACTAACTATGGCTACACCTTC	CASSLSGTNYGYTF
15	TRBV11-3	.	.	TRBJ2-3	TGTGCCAGCAGCCCCCGACAGAACCCCACAGATACGCAGTATTTT	CASSPRQNPTDTQYF
14	TRBV6-5	.	few	TRBJ1-2	TGTGCCAGCAGGGGAGACAGGCCGAACTATGGCTACACCTTC	CASRGDRPNYGYTF
13	TRBV28	.	few	TRBJ1-2	TGTGCCAGCACTTCCCTCGGGGGTTGGGGCTACACCTTC	CASTSLGGWGYTF
13	TRBV29-1	.	.	TRBJ1-2	TGCAGCGTTGAAGAGGGGAGGGGAAGGGGCTACACCTTC	CSVEEGRGRGYTF
14	TRBV7-2	.	.	TRBJ1-2	TGTGCCAGCAGCTTTGGAAGGGGGACGGGGGGCTACACCTTC	CASSFGRGTGGYTF
16	TRBV3-1/TRBV3-2	.	.	TRBJ2-1	TGTGCCAGCAGCCTCAGGATCCAGCGGTCTTACAATGAGCAGTTCTTC	CASSLRIQRSYNEQFF
13	TRBV5-4	TRBD1	.	TRBJ1-2	TGTGCCAGCAGCTTGCCAGGGGGGTATGGCTACACCTTC	CASSLPGGYGYTF
12	TRBV29-1	TRBD2	.	TRBJ2-1	TGCGGAACTAGCGGGGGTTACAATGAGCAGTTCTTC	CGTSGGYNEQFF
15	TRBV4-3	.	.	TRBJ2-7	TGCGCCAGCAGCCAAACTTATCTGTCCCCCTACGAGCAGTACTTC	CASSQTYLSPYEQYF
18	TRBV11-2	.	.	TRBJ2-3	TGTGCCAGCAGCCTCGTGACCCAAGGCGAAGGGGAAAAAGATACGCAGTATTTT	CASSLVTQGEGEKDTQYF
13	TRBV12-3/TRBV12-4	TRBD1	.	TRBJ1-4	TGTGCCAGCAGTTCGACAGGGAACGAAAAACTGTTTTTT	CASSSTGNEKLFF
13	TRBV7-9	.	once	TRBJ1-2	TGTGCCAGCAGAGGAGCGGGGGGCGATGGCTACACCTTC	CASRGAGGDGYTF
16	TRBV11-2	.	.	TRBJ1-6	TGTGCCAGCAGCCCTGGAGAGAGCTCCTATAATTCACCCCTCCACTTT	CASSPGESSYNSPLHF
15	TRBV18	.	.	TRBJ1-6	TGTGCCAGCTCACCCCCAGCGGGGGCTGCTTCACCCCTCCACTTT	CASSPPAGAASPLHF
10	TRBV20-1	.	.	TRBJ2-1	TGCAGTGCTAGCAGGAATGAGCAGTTCTTC	CSASRNEQFF
14	TRBV7-6	TRBD1	.	TRBJ1-6	TGTGCCAGCAGCCCGGAGTCGGACAGGGGAACCCTCCACTTT	CASSPESDRGTLHF
15	TRBV27	.	.	TRBJ1-6	TGTGCCAGCAGTTTTGAGGGCCCCTATAATTCACCCCTCCACTTT	CASSFEGPYNSPLHF
16	TRBV10-2	TRBD1	.	TRBJ2-1	TGCGCCAGCAGTGATTGGGGACAGGGGGCAGAAAATGAGCAGTTCTTC	CASSDWGQGAENEQFF
15	TRBV3-1/TRBV3-2	.	.	TRBJ1-3	TGTGCCAGCAGCCAAACAGGGCACTCTGGAAACACCATATATTTT	CASSQTGHSGNTIYF